This record looks at one T cell receptor (beta chain) sequence and its context. Its antigen is unknown. No much larger clone exists at a distance of one base, and base qualities are not known. The junction carries 15 bases between V and J, which are trimmed by 5 bases and 5 bases respectively. From the cysteine through the phenylalanine, the CDR3 covers 14 amino acids. Solely the CDR3 DNA is kept, with 42 bases framed from the first base. CDR1 and CDR2 were assigned from the germline V gene as SGHAT and FQNNGV. The data belong to a study of blood T cell repertoires in COVID-19 (dated by TCRdb to about 2020). With respect to the entire study: The collaborator samples originated in the United States, Italy and Spain and spanned the acute and convalescent phases of COVID-19. Where available, HLA class I and class II types were taken from metadata supplied by the sample provider and were not determined by assay-based typing. The sample metadata nearly always contained a de-identified subject ID, COVID-19 status, age in years and sex. The dataset comprised deeply sampled blood TCRbeta repertoires from subjects exposed to, actively infected with, or recovered from COVID-19. The material from the prospective study consisted of cDNA or gDNA derived from T cells, B-cell-depleted T cells, or PBMCs. The repertoires were released in a freely available public database meant as a resource for research on the immune response to SARS-CoV-2. The samples were drawn from the first 160 participants of the ongoing ImmuneRACE study and from some 1,300 subjects provided by 6 global collaborators.

Collaborating institutions collected whole blood in K2EDTA tubes following their own protocols. For TCRbeta analysis, collaborators shipped samples in one of three forms: frozen whole blood, isolated PBMCs, or DNA extracted from either of those sample types. TCRbeta CDR3 regions were amplified from genomic DNA by means of the immunoSEQ Assay, a bias-controlled multiplex PCR. The original pipeline was this. The number of nucleated cells in each sample was estimated by amplification of reference gene primers within the assay. Sequence reads were collapsed and filtered to measure the absolute abundance of every unique TCRbeta CDR3 rearrangement. Productive Simpson clonality was computed per sample as the square root of Simpson's diversity index over productive rearrangements. TCRdb re-hosts the immuneACCESS table, in-frame sequences only. Its copies lack some clones; in the studies checked, an unresolved V gene accounts for under half of them, and the cause for the rest is not known. The V and J calls and the clone size are those of that table, but D and trimming were determined from the DNA. Counted in this sample were around 99,000 clones; around nine tenths of them appeared once. 5.1% of the sample is held by the ten biggest clonotypes.

Points the paper makes about the study in general: How much clinical and demographic metadata was included differed by source and by participant, and the metadata was provided uncurated.

The chain was built from TRBV11-2 and TRBJ2-5; TRBD2 is possibly the D segment (6 matching bases). The clonotype originates from a man in his fifties or sixties with acute or convalescent COVID-19. Sequencing input: peripheral blood. The CDR3 protein is CASSRGIGVETQYF. The DNA is as follows: TGTGCCAGCAGCCGGGGGATCGGTGTGGAGACCCAGTACTTC. With all but the CDR3 taken from the reference TRBV11-2 and TRBJ2-5 genes, the full variable domain is: EAGVAQSPRYKIIEKRQSVAFWCNPISGHATLYWYQQILGQGPKLLIQFQNNGVVDDSQLPKDRFSAERLKGVDSTLKIQPAKLEDSAVYLCASSRGIGVETQYFGPGTRLLVL.